Presented here are 20 T cell receptor beta chains from one specimen sequenced in a study of blood T cells in healthy people across ages (dated by TCRdb to between 2014 and 2017). Receptor libraries were prepared by 5' RACE. These reads were obtained on an Illumina HiSeq 2500. The second PCR ran for roughly 7 to 12 cycles and used a J-beta primer mix along with a sample-barcoded 5' primer. TCRdb took the public reads, trimmed them with fastp at Q25, ran MiXCR for clone calling and kept in-frame beta chains. Rows matching on CDR3 protein sequence are summarized as one entry with the most common DNA and genes. Recorded for this sample are 1.2 million to 1.5 million distinct CDR3 sequences; roughly 64% of them occurred a single time. The top ten clones comprise 6.5% to 8.5% of the sample. Sequencing input: blood. These receptors all stem from a man aged 18 to 30 in good health.

The chain couples TRBV3-1 to TRBJ1-2; D is undetermined. The germline V gene has CDR1 LGHDT and CDR2 YNNKEL (reference sequence). Trimming stripped 1 base from V and 2 bases from J, with 11 bases between. The CDR3 runs 15 residues. The CDR3 protein is CASSQGLDSNYGYTF. CDR3 in DNA: TGTGCCAGCAGCCAAGGGTTAGACTCCAACTATGGCTACACCTTC.

The CDR3 loop reads CASSLLGGYTEAFF. The CDR3 DNA follows: TGTGCCAGCAGTTTACTCGGGGGCTACACTGAAGCTTTCTTT. The chain employs TRBV27 and TRBJ1-1; D perhaps matches TRBD1 (6 bases). The germline gives CDR1 MNHEY, CDR2 SMNVEV (reference sequence). Trimming pared 2 bases from V and 3 bases from J, leaving 10 bases between. The CDR3 runs to 14 residues.

The rearrangement joins TRBV6-5 to TRBJ2-2, with D unresolved. Trimming left V 2 bases short and J 5 bases short, with 6 bases between. CDR3 length: 13 amino acids. Germline V lookup: CDR1 MNHEY, CDR2 SVGAGI. The CDR3 protein is CASSYGITGELFF. CDR3 coding DNA: TGTGCCAGCAGTTACGGTATAACCGGGGAGCTGTTTTTT.

This chain uses TRBV20-1 with TRBJ1-5, with a weak D call TRBD1 (5 bases). This CDR3 is built from 14 residues. V was cut by 1 base and J by 0 bases, with 7 bases left in between. CDR1 and CDR2 from the germline V gene are DFQATT and SNEGSKA (reference sequence). The DNA of the CDR3 is TGCAGTGCTAGAGCACAGGTTAGCAATCAGCCCCAGCATTTT. Protein sequence: CSARAQVSNQPQHF.

The chain joins TRBV7-9 to TRBJ2-7; 7 nucleotides match TRBD1. The CDR3 is made up of 15 amino acids. J was trimmed by 4 bases and V by 4 bases; bases with no gene match: 10. Germline V lookup: CDR1 SEHNR, CDR2 FQNEAQ (reference sequence). The CDR3 loop is CASSSQGRSIYEQYF. As DNA, the CDR3 is TGTGCCAGCAGCTCACAGGGGCGTTCAATATACGAGCAGTACTTC.

The chain combines TRBV5-1 with TRBJ2-3; 9 bases are a match to TRBD1. Germline CDR1 and CDR2: SGHRS and YFSETQ. The CDR3 contains 16 residues. The J segment lost 4 bases and the V segment lost 3 bases, leaving 9 bases of the junction unmatched. The CDR3 is CASSSGGTGNADTQYF. DNA of the CDR3: TGCGCCAGCAGCTCCGGCGGGACAGGGAACGCAGATACGCAGTATTTT.

V and J are TRBV10-3 and TRBJ2-2, with 9 positions matching TRBD1. With V trimmed by 6 bases and J by 5 bases, 10 bases remained unmatched. The CDR3 spans 16 residues. CDR1 is ENHRY and CDR2 is SYGVKD in the germline V gene. The CDR3 is CAISYRDRERTGELFF. DNA for the CDR3: TGTGCCATCAGCTACCGGGACAGGGAAAGAACCGGGGAGCTGTTTTTT.

This clonotype occurred a few times. The chain joins TRBV20-1 to TRBJ2-7; D may match TRBD1 or TRBD2 (5 bases each). Germline-derived CDR1 and CDR2 are DFQATT and SNEGSKA (reference sequence). Trimming pared 5 bases from V and 3 bases from J, leaving 26 bases between. The CDR3 runs to 17 residues. CDR3 sequence (DNA): TGCAGTGCTCAGAACTACAAATCCGGGACGGGATACTACGAGCAGTACTTC. This encodes CSAQNYKSGTGYYEQYF.

This chain connects TRBV20-1 to TRBJ2-7; D is uncertain. There are 11 residues in the CDR3. Trimming removed 4 bases from V and 4 bases from J, with 8 bases in between. The germline V gene has CDR1 DFQATT and CDR2 SNEGSKA (reference sequence). The CDR3 loop reads CSATLGYEQYF. The CDR3, as DNA: TGCAGTGCTACCTTGGGTTACGAGCAGTACTTC.

This chain uses TRBV20-1 with TRBJ2-3; 8 bases are shared with TRBD1. Trimming took 6 bases from V and 0 from J; bases not matched to a gene: 8. This CDR3 has 15 amino acids. Germline loops: CDR1 DFQATT, CDR2 SNEGSKA (reference sequence). CDR3 in DNA: TGCAGTGCCATAGACAGGGGACGAAGCACAGATACGCAGTATTTT. Protein sequence: CSAIDRGRSTDTQYF.

The rearrangement links TRBV20-1 to TRBJ2-7; D possibly matches TRBD1 or TRBD2 (6 bases each). The CDR3 sequence is 13 residues long. The ends were cut back, 5 bases at V and 4 bases at J, with 15 bases in the middle. The germline CDR1 and CDR2 sequences are DFQATT and SNEGSKA (reference sequence). The CDR3 loop reads CSAVLGGRYEQYF. The CDR3 DNA is TGCAGTGCTGTATTGGGGGGCAGGTACGAGCAGTACTTC.

The chain couples TRBV29-1 to TRBJ1-1, with 8 bases aligning to TRBD1. Germline CDR1 reads SQVTM; CDR2 reads ANQGSEA. After removal of 1 base from V and 7 bases from J, the junction contained 14 bases not matched to a gene. The CDR3 totals 16 residues. The CDR3 sequence is CSVEAPNRGGSLEAFF. The CDR3 DNA sequence: TGCAGCGTTGAAGCCCCTAACAGGGGGGGGTCCCTTGAAGCTTTCTTT.

V and J are TRBV4-2 and TRBJ2-5; TRBD2 matches at 9 bases. The V segment lost 0 bases and the J segment 5 bases; nucleotides outside the gene matches: 7. The CDR3 covers 16 residues. Germline lookup yields CDR1 LGHNA and CDR2 YNFKEQ. The CDR3 loop is CASSQDLASGAETQYF. The DNA for the CDR3 is TGTGCCAGCAGCCAAGATCTCGCTAGCGGGGCGGAGACCCAGTACTTC.

The gene calls are TRBV5-1 and TRBJ2-5, with a possible D match to TRBD2 (6 bases). CDR3 length: 15 residues. Trimming removed 7 bases at V and 1 base at J, with 17 bases between. CDR1 and CDR2 from the germline V gene are SGHRS and YFSETQ. CDR3 residues: CASGAQAGVQETQYF. CDR3 nucleotides: TGCGCCAGCGGGGCCCAAGCGGGCGTCCAAGAGACCCAGTACTTC.

This clonotype was detected a few times. The V call is TRBV4-3, the J call TRBJ2-1, with no clear D. Germline V lookup: CDR1 LGHNA, CDR2 YSLEER. The CDR3 totals 14 residues. Trimming removed 0 bases from V and 9 bases from J, with 12 bases in between. The DNA for the CDR3 is TGCGCCAGCAGCCAAGACAGAAGCTCGGGTGAGCAGTTCTTC. This translates into CASSQDRSSGEQFF.

V is TRBV7-2 and J is TRBJ2-1; D gene uncertain. The CDR3 is 15 residues long. Germline assignment: CDR1 SGHTA and CDR2 FQGNSA. Trimming stripped 7 bases from V and 3 bases from J, with 16 bases between. CDR3: CASTVISWVYNEQFF. DNA for the CDR3: TGTGCCAGCACCGTTATCTCGTGGGTCTACAATGAGCAGTTCTTC.

The chain recombines TRBV2 with TRBJ2-7, with D possibly being TRBD2 (6 bases). Germline CDR1 reads SNHLY; CDR2 reads FYNNEI. This CDR3 is 15 amino acids long. Trimming took 2 bases from V and 2 from J, leaving 13 bases between them. As DNA, the CDR3 is TGTGCCAGCAGTGAACTGGGGGGACCGACCTACGAGCAGTACTTC. It is translated as CASSELGGPTYEQYF.

The rearrangement links TRBV5-1 to TRBJ2-5; 8 nucleotides match TRBD1. V trimming: 2 bases; J trimming: 5 bases; junction bases outside the gene matches: 11. The CDR3 loop spans 16 amino acids. The germline CDR1 and CDR2 sequences are SGHRS and YFSETQ. CDR3 sequence (DNA): TGCGCCAGCAGCTTAGACAGGGGCCATAGGTCGGAGACCCAGTACTTC. Amino acids: CASSLDRGHRSETQYF.

This clonotype came up a few times. The chain uses TRBV5-5 and TRBJ2-5, with a possible D match to TRBD2 (5 bases). The V gene's germline CDR1 is SGHKS and CDR2 YYEKEE (reference sequence). The germline V and J ends were trimmed by 3 bases and 0 bases, with 15 bases remaining between them. This CDR3 is built from 16 residues. CDR3 nucleotide sequence: TGTGCCAGCAGCTCTGCTTTCGGGATGCACCAAGAGACCCAGTACTTC. It yields the protein CASSSAFGMHQETQYF.

This sequence joins TRBV27 and TRBJ1-4; weak D call: TRBD1 (6 bases). The CDR3 covers 14 residues. V was trimmed by 3 bases and J by 6 bases, leaving 11 bases between them. Looked up from germline, CDR1 is MNHEY and CDR2 is SMNVEV (reference sequence). This CDR3 reads CASSLEGGDEKLFF. For the CDR3, the DNA is TGTGCCAGCAGTTTGGAGGGGGGAGATGAAAAACTGTTTTTT. Looking up the rest from reference TRBV27 and TRBJ1-4 gives the full variable domain: EAQVTQNPRYLITVTGKKLTVTCSQNMNHEYMSWYRQDPGLGLRQIYYSMNVEVTDKGDVPEGYKVSRKEKRNFPLILESPSPNQTSLYFCASSLEGGDEKLFFGSGTQLSVL.